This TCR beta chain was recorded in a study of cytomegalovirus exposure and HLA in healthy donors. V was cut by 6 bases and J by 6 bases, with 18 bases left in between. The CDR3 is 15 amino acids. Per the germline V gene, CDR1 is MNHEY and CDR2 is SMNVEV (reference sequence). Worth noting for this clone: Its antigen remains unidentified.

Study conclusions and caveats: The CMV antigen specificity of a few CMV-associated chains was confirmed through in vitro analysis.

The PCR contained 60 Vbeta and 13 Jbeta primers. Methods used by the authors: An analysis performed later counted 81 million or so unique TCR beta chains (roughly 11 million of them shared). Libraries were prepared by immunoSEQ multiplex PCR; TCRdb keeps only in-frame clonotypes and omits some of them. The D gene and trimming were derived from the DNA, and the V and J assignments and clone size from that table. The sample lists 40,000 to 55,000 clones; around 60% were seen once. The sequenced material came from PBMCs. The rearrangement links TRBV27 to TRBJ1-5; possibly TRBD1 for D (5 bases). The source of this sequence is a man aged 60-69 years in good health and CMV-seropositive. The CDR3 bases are TGTGCCAGCAGCCCTCTCAACGGGGGTGTTCAGCCCCAGCATTTT. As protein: CASSPLNGGVQPQHF.